This T cell receptor (beta chain) was identified in a study of PD-L1 blockade in urothelial cancer. Study-level information: When patients started atezolizumab in about 2014, it was given at 1,200 mg intravenously every 3 weeks. Analyzed time points were 3 weeks (second dose) and 6 weeks after therapy began.

Time point here: pretreatment peripheral blood. The number of samples from each patient was between 1 and 8, taken pretreatment and on-treatment. This table comes from immunoSEQ multiplex PCR, and its TCRdb copy is limited to in-frame clones, with some not included. Counted here are about 52,000 clones, about 75% occurring once; the ten biggest clones make up approximately 3.8%. V lost 4 bases to trimming and J lost 1 base; unmatched junction nucleotides: 4. Germline lookup yields CDR1 SGHRS and CDR2 YFSETQ. The CDR3 sequence is 14 residues long. The chain joins TRBV5-1 to TRBJ1-1; TRBD1 matches at 7 bases. The TCR sequence derives from a man between 65 and 80 years old with urothelial cancer. The sequenced sample was PBMCs, obtained around atezolizumab (anti-PD-L1) treatment. CDR3 in DNA: TGCGCCAGCAGCCCGTGGACAGGGAACACTGAAGCTTTCTTT. This gives the protein CASSPWTGNTEAFF.